The 25 T cell receptor beta chains presented below share a single source sample, sequenced in a study of cytomegalovirus exposure and HLA in healthy donors. The primer mix had 60 Vbeta and 13 Jbeta primers. The method was immunoSEQ multiplex PCR; TCRdb's version includes in-frame clones alone and lacks a portion of them. The sample lists roughly 130,000 clones; about 66% were seen once. Sequencing input: PBMCs. The receptors were gathered from a young man in good health and CMV-seropositive.

V and J are TRBV7-9 and TRBJ2-7; D may be TRBD2 (7 bases). Germline CDR1 reads SEHNR; CDR2 reads FQNEAQ (reference sequence). This CDR3 spans 15 amino acids. V was clipped by 2 bases and J by 4 bases, with 15 bases between them. The CDR3 reads CASSLRGGNGYEQYF. The CDR3 DNA is TGTGCCAGCAGCTTAAGGGGGGGGAACGGTTACGAGCAGTACTTC. Filled out from reference TRBV7-9 and TRBJ2-7, the complete variable domain reads DTGVSQNPRHKITKRGQNVTFRCDPISEHNRLYWYRQTLGQGPEFLTYFQNEAQLEKSRLLSDRFSAERPKGSFSTLEIQRTEQGDSAMYLCASSLRGGNGYEQYFGPGTRLTVT.

This chain uses TRBV7-2 with TRBJ1-5; no firm D call. The CDR3 is 16 amino acids. Trimming removed 5 bases at V and 0 bases at J, with 14 bases between. Looked up from germline, CDR1 is SGHTA and CDR2 is FQGNSA. The CDR3 sequence: CASSPSRLFSNQPQHF. The CDR3 bases are TGTGCCAGCAGCCCTAGTCGGCTTTTTAGCAATCAGCCCCAGCATTTT.

The chain recombines TRBV30 with TRBJ2-4, with a possible D match to TRBD2 (6 bases). Germline V CDR1 and CDR2: GTSNPN, SVGIG (reference sequence). V was clipped by 6 bases and J by 0 bases, with 9 bases between them. This CDR3 has 13 residues. The CDR3 sequence: CACQGLAKNIQYF. The CDR3 nucleotides are TGTGCCTGCCAGGGACTAGCCAAAAACATTCAGTACTTC.

The chain couples TRBV15 to TRBJ1-5, with D possibly TRBD1 on 6 matching bases. V lost 0 bases, J lost 7 bases, and 13 bases lay in between. From germline, CDR1 is LNHNV and CDR2 YYDKDF (reference sequence). The CDR3 is 15 residues long. CDR3 in DNA: TGTGCCACCAGCAGAGATGAGGCAGGGGTCCAGCCCCAGCATTTT. Residues: CATSRDEAGVQPQHF.

V is TRBV9 and J is TRBJ2-7; 7 nucleotides line up with TRBD2. CDR3 size: 12 residues. Looked up from germline, CDR1 is SGDLS and CDR2 is YYNGEE. V lost 5 bases to trimming and J lost 6 bases; unmatched junction nucleotides: 5. The CDR3 sequence: CASSRGGVEQYF. The CDR3 bases are TGTGCCAGCAGTCGGGGAGGGGTCGAGCAGTACTTC. Full variable domain (rest looked up from reference TRBV9 and TRBJ2-7): DSGVTQTPKHLITATGQRVTLRCSPRSGDLSVYWYQQSLDQGLQFLIQYYNGEERAKGNILERFSAQQFPDLHSELNLSSLELGDSALYFCASSRGGVEQYFGPGTRLTVT.

This chain uses TRBV9 with TRBJ1-5; D not certain. Per the germline V gene, CDR1 is SGDLS and CDR2 is YYNGEE. CDR3 size: 15 residues. Deletions cut 0 bases from V and 3 bases from J, with 10 bases between. The CDR3 reads CASSVEAGHNQPQHF. The CDR3 DNA sequence: TGTGCCAGCAGCGTAGAGGCGGGCCACAATCAGCCCCAGCATTTT.

The chain carries TRBV7-9 and TRBJ2-5, with 10 nucleotides matching TRBD1. From germline, CDR1 is SEHNR and CDR2 FQNEAQ (reference sequence). CDR3 length: 16 amino acids. The V and J ends lost 0 bases and 6 bases, in that order; junction bases with no gene match: 7. In nucleotides, the CDR3 is TGTGCCAGCAGCTTAGCGACAGGGGGCGATTTGCAGACCCAGTACTTC. Amino acids: CASSLATGGDLQTQYF.

The J gene is TRBJ2-3, the V gene TRBV29-1; 9 bases are a match to TRBD1. The V and J ends lost 1 base and 5 bases, in that order; junction bases with no gene match: 7. Germline CDR1 reads SQVTM; CDR2 reads ANQGSEA. The CDR3 spans 15 residues. The CDR3 region is CSVEAAGQGVDTQYF. DNA for the CDR3: TGCAGCGTTGAAGCTGCGGGACAGGGCGTAGATACGCAGTATTTT.

This clone was recorded only once. This chain connects TRBV7-3 to TRBJ2-3, with a tentative D call TRBD2 (6 bases). Germline V lookup: CDR1 SGHTA, CDR2 FQGTGA. Deletions cut 1 base from V and 8 bases from J, with 7 bases between. The CDR3 sequence is 12 residues long. The CDR3 loop reads CASSLMGGTQYF. In nucleotides, the CDR3 is TGTGCCAGCAGCTTAATGGGGGGTACGCAGTATTTT.

The J gene is TRBJ2-7, the V gene TRBV4-3, with 9 nucleotides matching TRBD1. Trimming took 0 bases from V and 4 from J; bases not matched to a gene: 7. From germline, CDR1 is LGHNA and CDR2 YSLEER. This CDR3 has 16 residues. CDR3 loop: CASSQDLRQGGYEQYF. CDR3 nucleotides: TGCGCCAGCAGCCAAGACTTACGACAGGGGGGATACGAGCAGTACTTC.

This clone was seen only a few times. CDR3: CASSSLQENGYTF. The CDR3, as DNA: TGTGCCAGCAGTTCACTTCAGGAAAATGGCTACACCTTC. The V and J genes are TRBV6-5 and TRBJ1-2; D unclear. With 4 bases removed from V and 6 bases from J, the gap between germline ends came to 12 bases. Germline values: CDR1 MNHEY, CDR2 SVGAGI. The CDR3 is made up of 13 amino acids.

V usage is TRBV11-1 and J usage is TRBJ1-1; TRBD1 might be the D (6 bases). V was clipped by 4 bases and J by 0 bases, with 18 bases between them. CDR1 and CDR2 from the germline V gene are SGHAT and FQDESV (reference sequence). The CDR3 extends over 17 amino acids. CDR3 residues: CASSYPIWGPVNTEAFF. DNA for the CDR3: TGTGCCAGCAGCTACCCTATTTGGGGGCCGGTGAACACTGAAGCTTTCTTT.

The rearrangement links TRBV4-2 to TRBJ2-5; 7 positions match TRBD2. Trimming took 1 base from V and 1 from J; bases not matched to a gene: 6. Germline loops: CDR1 LGHNA, CDR2 YNFKEQ. The CDR3 has 16 residues. The CDR3 spells CASSQGREGLQETQYF. CDR3 nucleotides: TGTGCCAGCAGCCAAGGAAGGGAGGGTCTCCAAGAGACCCAGTACTTC.

The table lists this clone with a few counts. The rearrangement joins TRBV6-6 to TRBJ2-2; possibly TRBD1 for D (6 bases). From germline, CDR1 is MNHNY and CDR2 SVGAGI (reference sequence). This CDR3 spans 16 amino acids. Trimming cost V 2 bases and J 2 bases, with 12 bases left between them. The CDR3 DNA follows: TGTGCCAGCAGTTACACGGGACACTCTAACACCGGGGAGCTGTTTTTT. Translation gives CASSYTGHSNTGELFF.

The V and J genes are TRBV7-2 and TRBJ1-4, with D possibly being TRBD1 (5 bases). The V and J ends lost 3 bases and 5 bases respectively, with 7 bases between them. Germline CDR1 SGHTA, CDR2 FQGNSA. CDR3 length equals 13 residues. In DNA, the CDR3 is TGTGCCAGCAGCTTGGGGCAGAATGAAAAACTGTTTTTT. This encodes CASSLGQNEKLFF.

The chain employs TRBV11-2 and TRBJ2-7; 7 bases agree with TRBD2. V was clipped by 3 bases and J by 7 bases; unmatched bases: 12. From germline, CDR1 is SGHAT and CDR2 FQNNGV. The CDR3 is 15 amino acids. CDR3: CASSFEGTNPEEQYF. The DNA for the CDR3 is TGTGCCAGCAGCTTTGAGGGGACTAACCCGGAAGAGCAGTACTTC.

The J gene is TRBJ2-6, the V gene TRBV5-1; no firm D call. CDR1 SGHRS and CDR2 YFSETQ come from the germline V gene. Trimming took 4 bases from V and 0 from J, leaving 5 bases between them. The CDR3 contains 14 residues. DNA for the CDR3: TGCGCCAGCAGCCCCATCTCTGGGGCCAACGTCCTGACTTTC. It encodes CASSPISGANVLTF.

In this sample, this clone turned up a few times. The DNA for the CDR3 is TGTGCCAGCAGCTTATCGATTGACAGGGTCACTGAAGCTTTCTTT. It translates to CASSLSIDRVTEAFF. V and J are TRBV7-2 and TRBJ1-1, with 7 bases aligning to TRBD1. This CDR3 is built from 15 residues. The germline CDR1 and CDR2 sequences are SGHTA and FQGNSA. V shed 2 bases, J shed 4 bases, and the junction held 7 bases outside the gene matches. Full variable domain (rest looked up from reference TRBV7-2 and TRBJ1-1): GAGVSQSPSNKVTEKGKDVELRCDPISGHTALYWYRQSLGQGLEFLIYFQGNSAPDKSGLPSDRFSAERTGGSVSTLTIQRTQQEDSAVYLCASSLSIDRVTEAFFGQGTRLTVV.

This chain connects TRBV9 to TRBJ2-7, with 11 bases fitting TRBD2. V was pared by 1 base and J by 3 bases, with 0 bases of the junction left unmatched. Germline V lookup: CDR1 SGDLS, CDR2 YYNGEE. The CDR3 runs 14 residues. The CDR3 DNA reads TGTGCCAGCAGCGTAACTAGCGGGAGCTACGAGCAGTACTTC. Protein product: CASSVTSGSYEQYF.

This clone appeared a single time. The chain recombines TRBV7-2 with TRBJ2-6; 7 positions agree with TRBD2. J lost 0 bases, V lost 0 bases, and 11 bases had no gene match. The CDR3 runs 20 residues. The germline gives CDR1 SGHTA, CDR2 FQGNSA. The CDR3 loop reads CASSLAGRLAWRSGANVLTF. For the CDR3, the DNA is TGTGCCAGCAGCTTAGCGGGTAGACTAGCTTGGCGCTCTGGGGCCAACGTCCTGACTTTC.

V usage is TRBV27 and J usage is TRBJ2-7; 10 nucleotides match TRBD1. CDR1 and CDR2 (germline): MNHEY, SMNVEV (reference sequence). This CDR3 comprises 15 residues. V was pared by 4 bases and J by 4 bases, with 7 bases of the junction left unmatched. CDR3 DNA: TGTGCCAGCAGTTCCGTCGGGACAGGGGCTTACGAGCAGTACTTC. Translated, it gives CASSSVGTGAYEQYF.

The V call is TRBV9, the J call TRBJ2-1, with 7 bases that match TRBD1. CDR3 length: 13 residues. Germline CDR1 SGDLS, CDR2 YYNGEE. V gave up 3 bases and J gave up 12 bases; unmatched junction bases: 9. CDR3: CASSETLGGGQFF. The DNA for the CDR3 is TGTGCCAGCAGCGAGACACTAGGGGGCGGGCAGTTCTTC.

V gene TRBV27 combines with J gene TRBJ2-1, with 9 bases matching TRBD2. This CDR3 region has 17 residues. The germline gives CDR1 MNHEY, CDR2 SMNVEV (reference sequence). V was pared by 6 bases and J by 9 bases, with 18 bases of the junction left unmatched. CDR3 loop: CASSPQGEREAPVEQFF. The CDR3 DNA follows: TGTGCCAGCAGCCCCCAGGGTGAGCGGGAGGCACCGGTTGAGCAGTTCTTC.

A note on this clone: The germline gene is not matched at one end of the junction; a read error may be the cause. V is TRBV7-7 and J is TRBJ2-1; 7 bases map to TRBD1. CDR3 length: 17 residues. The germline V gene encodes CDR1 SSHAT and CDR2 FNYEAQ (reference sequence). The CDR3 sequence is CASSLEIGGSRGNEQFF. CDR3 DNA sequence: TGTGCTAGCAGCTTAGAAATAGGAGGCTCCAGGGGGAATGAGCAGTTCTTC.

This clone was counted a few times. The chain is built from TRBV2 and TRBJ1-1; 8 bases align to TRBD1. The germline V gene has CDR1 SNHLY and CDR2 FYNNEI. The CDR3 loop spans 13 amino acids. V gave up 3 bases and J gave up 5 bases; unmatched junction bases: 2. Here the CDR3 reads CASSDRTGTEAFF. CDR3 in DNA: TGTGCCAGCAGTGACAGGACAGGGACTGAAGCTTTCTTT.